The 12 T cell receptor beta chains below come from one sample, sequenced in a study of shared clonotypes between healthy human individuals. Generated by immunoSEQ multiplex PCR, the TCRdb table keeps only in-frame clones and is missing some. The data contain about 1.1 million clones, approximately 80% of them singletons. Sequencing input: memory CD4+ T cells from PBMCs. Subset of the sample: CD45RA-negative fraction. The receptor set was obtained from a man aged 18 to 30 in good health. Some clones in this sample may be carry-over from other donors' samples.

The sample holds one count of this clone. The gene calls are TRBV6-1 and TRBJ1-2; D call uncertain. The V end lost 5 bases, the J end lost 8 bases, and 18 bases lay between the germline ends. This CDR3 region has 14 residues. Germline V gives CDR1 MNHNS, CDR2 SASEGT. The CDR3 DNA sequence: TGTGCCAGCAGTTTAGAACGGGTATCGTTGGGCTACACCTTC. Encoded protein: CASSLERVSLGYTF.

V usage is TRBV7-9 and J usage is TRBJ2-5; 11 nucleotides match TRBD2. V lost 3 bases to trimming and J lost 2 bases; unmatched junction nucleotides: 5. This CDR3 is built from 16 residues. Germline CDR1 SEHNR, CDR2 FQNEAQ (reference sequence). Here the CDR3 DNA reads TGTGCCAGCAGCTTTACTAGCGGGGGAAAACAAGAGACCCAGTACTTC. Translation gives CASSFTSGGKQETQYF.

Only a few counts were recorded for this clone. The chain uses TRBV5-6 and TRBJ2-2, with TRBD1 matching over 12 bases. The CDR3 has 15 residues. The germline gives CDR1 SGHDT, CDR2 YYEEEE. Trimming at V came to 5 bases and at J to 7 bases, leaving 6 bases not matched to a gene. DNA for the CDR3: TGTGCCAGCAGTTGGGACAGGGGGCTTGGCGGGGAGCTGTTTTTT. It codes for CASSWDRGLGGELFF.

Note on this clone: Other DNA sequences of this sample code for an identical CDR3. The genes are TRBV10-1 and TRBJ2-2; D is unclear. This CDR3 region has 12 residues. Per germline, CDR1 WNHNN and CDR2 SYGVQD (reference sequence). V shed 3 bases and J shed 2 bases, with 1 base lying between them. The CDR3 loop is CASSENTGELFF. The DNA of the CDR3 is TGCGCCAGCAGTGAAAACACCGGGGAGCTGTTTTTT.

The chain joins TRBV29-1 to TRBJ2-5; 10 nucleotides agree with TRBD1. The CDR3 runs 13 residues. Germline loops: CDR1 SQVTM, CDR2 ANQGSEA. V was pared by 8 bases and J by 5 bases, with 8 bases of the junction left unmatched. This chain's CDR3 is CSSRQGAGETQYF. The CDR3 coding sequence is TGCAGCAGCAGACAGGGGGCCGGGGAGACCCAGTACTTC.

The J gene is TRBJ2-5, the V gene TRBV7-8, with 7 bases lining up with TRBD2. CDR1 and CDR2 (germline): SGHVS, FQNEAQ. V lost 5 bases, J lost 4 bases, and 13 bases stayed unmatched. The CDR3 consists of 16 residues. The CDR3 loop reads CASSPNNAGVGETQYF. The CDR3 DNA sequence: TGTGCCAGCAGCCCAAACAATGCGGGGGTTGGAGAGACCCAGTACTTC. The variable domain in full, completed from reference TRBV7-8 and TRBJ2-5, reads GAGVSQSPRYKVAKRGQDVALRCDPISGHVSLFWYQQALGQGPEFLTYFQNEAQLDKSGLPSDRFFAERPEGSVSTLKIQRTQQEDSAVYLCASSPNNAGVGETQYFGPGTRLLVL.

V usage is TRBV4-1 and J usage is TRBJ1-5; no clear D gene. The CDR3 loop spans 14 amino acids. The V gene's germline CDR1 is MGHRA and CDR2 YSYEKL. Trimming pared 2 bases from V and 3 bases from J, leaving 8 bases between. The CDR3 region has the DNA TGCGCCAGCAGCCAATTGACTGCCAATCAGCCCCAGCATTTT. As protein: CASSQLTANQPQHF.

The chain is built from TRBV19 and TRBJ2-1; 7 bases fit TRBD2. Germline V gene data show CDR1 as LNHDA and CDR2 as SQIVND (reference sequence). The CDR3 is 16 amino acids. V shed 2 bases and J 1 base; nucleotides not matched to a gene: 5. The CDR3, as DNA: TGTGCCAGTAGTATAATGGGGGGGGAGTCCTACAATGAGCAGTTCTTC. This codes for CASSIMGGESYNEQFF.

This clone has ten or more counts. The chain carries TRBV27 and TRBJ1-4; weak D call: TRBD1 (5 bases). The germline V gene has CDR1 MNHEY and CDR2 SMNVEV (reference sequence). V lost 6 bases and J 3 bases, leaving 14 bases between the germline ends. The CDR3 spans 15 residues. In nucleotides, the CDR3 is TGTGCCAGCAGAAAGAAGGGACGGCCTAATGAAAAACTGTTTTTT. Translating it yields CASRKKGRPNEKLFF.

The gene calls are TRBV5-1 and TRBJ1-5; D is uncertain. The V gene's germline CDR1 is SGHRS and CDR2 YFSETQ. The V and J ends lost 2 bases and 10 bases respectively, with 22 bases between them. This CDR3 comprises 16 residues. In DNA, the CDR3 is TGCGCCAGCAGCTTCATCGGGGTAGCGCCCTCGGGCCCCCAGCATTTT. It translates to CASSFIGVAPSGPQHF.

V usage is TRBV2 and J usage is TRBJ2-1; possibly TRBD1 for D (5 bases). Germline CDR1 reads SNHLY; CDR2 reads FYNNEI. V lost 3 bases and J 8 bases, leaving 14 bases between the germline ends. The CDR3 loop spans 14 amino acids. The CDR3 reads CASSEGLPGHEQFF. The CDR3, as DNA: TGTGCCAGCAGTGAGGGGCTGCCTGGGCATGAGCAGTTCTTC.

V and J are TRBV4-3 and TRBJ2-3, with a possible D match to TRBD2 (6 bases). V gave up 0 bases and J gave up 10 bases, with 14 bases separating them. This CDR3 has 14 residues. Germline V gene lookup returns CDR1 LGHNA and CDR2 YSLEER. The CDR3 reads CASSQDGGLTPQYF. The CDR3 DNA follows: TGCGCCAGCAGCCAAGATGGAGGGCTTACGCCGCAGTATTTT.